Shown below are 11 T cell receptor beta chains from a single sample sequenced in a study of shared clonotypes between healthy human individuals (dated by TCRdb to 2020 to 2022). The library was generated by the immunoSEQ multiplex PCR assay. TCRdb's version of the immuneACCESS table is confined to in-frame rearrangements and falls short of the full clone set. An unresolved V gene accounts for under half of the shortfall where checked; the remainder is of unknown origin. This sample lists around 2.3 million clones; under 97% were detected once. The ten top clones hold around 0.13% of the sample. The material sequenced was naive CD4+ T cells sorted from blood. Reading the label with the study, this specimen's cell subset or site is: CD45RA+ positively selected. The receptors here all came from a young man in good health.

The chain carries TRBV5-8 and TRBJ2-1; a weak D match, TRBD2 (6 bases). The CDR3 has 14 amino acids. Trimming stripped 4 bases from V and 10 bases from J, with 18 bases between. Germline CDR1 and CDR2: SGHTS and YDEGEE. DNA for the CDR3: TGTGCCAGCAGCCCTAGGAGGGAGCGCGGAGAGCAGTTCTTC. Encoded protein: CASSPRRERGEQFF.

Comment on this clone: Other DNA variants within this sample encode the same CDR3. The rearrangement joins TRBV2 to TRBJ1-3, with no clear D. The CDR3 is 12 residues long. Looked up from germline, CDR1 is SNHLY and CDR2 is FYNNEI. Trimming shortened V by 3 bases and J by 1 base, and 1 base separated the two germline ends. CDR3 DNA sequence: TGTGCCAGCAGTGATTCTGGAAACACCATATATTTT. Translated: CASSDSGNTIYF.

V and J are TRBV2 and TRBJ2-1; D call uncertain. This CDR3 spans 14 amino acids. V shed 5 bases and J shed 1 base, with 9 bases lying between them. In germline, CDR1 is SNHLY, CDR2 FYNNEI. The CDR3 DNA follows: TGTGCCAGCAGTCCCCCAAAATCCTACAATGAGCAGTTCTTC. This codes for CASSPPKSYNEQFF. The full variable domain, with the rest looked up from reference TRBV2 and TRBJ2-1, is EPEVTQTPSHQVTQMGQEVILRCVPISNHLYFYWYRQILGQKVEFLVSFYNNEISEKSEIFDDQFSVERPDGSNFTLKIRSTKLEDSAMYFCASSPPKSYNEQFFGPGTRLTVL.

This clone was recorded once. CDR3 coding DNA: TGTGCCAGCAGTGTGGAGCGAGCTACTAACTATGGCTACACCTTC. Amino acids: CASSVERATNYGYTF. V is TRBV2 and J is TRBJ1-2; no clear D. The CDR3 consists of 15 residues. With 4 bases removed from V and 0 bases from J, the gap between germline ends came to 12 bases. Germline CDR1 is SNHLY and CDR2 is FYNNEI. Looking up the rest from reference TRBV2 and TRBJ1-2 gives the full variable domain: EPEVTQTPSHQVTQMGQEVILRCVPISNHLYFYWYRQILGQKVEFLVSFYNNEISEKSEIFDDQFSVERPDGSNFTLKIRSTKLEDSAMYFCASSVERATNYGYTFGSGTRLTVV.

As for this clone: Other DNA variants within this sample encode the same CDR3. This chain connects TRBV5-4 to TRBJ2-5; no firm D call. The CDR3 sequence is 15 residues long. V was clipped by 2 bases and J by 0 bases, with 11 bases between them. The germline CDR1 and CDR2 sequences are SGHNT and YYREEE (reference sequence). CDR3 in DNA: TGTGCCAGCAGCTTACAAACCGGCAACCAAGAGACCCAGTACTTC. Its protein is CASSLQTGNQETQYF. The full variable domain, in which reference TRBV5-4 and TRBJ2-5 provide the parts outside the CDR3, is ETGVTQSPTHLIKTRGQQVTLRCSSQSGHNTVSWYQQALGQGPQFIFQYYREEENGRGNFPPRFSGLQFPNYSSELNVNALELDDSALYLCASSLQTGNQETQYFGPGTRLLVL.

CDR3 bases: TGTGCCAGCAGTGATCTCTTAGGGCCGAACCAACCCCTCAATCAGCCCCAGCATTTT. Encoded protein: CASSDLLGPNQPLNQPQHF. The chain employs TRBV6-1 and TRBJ1-5; D uncertain. V lost 3 bases and J lost 3, with 24 bases in between. Germline V gene sequence: CDR1 MNHNS, CDR2 SASEGT. The CDR3 totals 19 residues.

The rearrangement uses TRBV7-8 and TRBJ2-7, with D perhaps TRBD1 (6 bases). The CDR3 spans 15 residues. Germline V CDR1 and CDR2: SGHVS, FQNEAQ. V was pared by 1 base and J by 4 bases, with 14 bases between. Here the CDR3 reads CASSLEGTPRYEQYF. Here the CDR3 DNA reads TGTGCCAGCAGCTTAGAGGGGACACCTAGGTACGAGCAGTACTTC.

This chain connects TRBV7-9 to TRBJ1-2, with D maybe TRBD1 (6 bases). Trimming cost V 6 bases and J 6 bases, with 17 bases left between them. The germline gives CDR1 SEHNR, CDR2 FQNEAQ (reference sequence). The CDR3 is 14 amino acids. In DNA form, the CDR3 reads TGTGCCAGCAGTATGGTTGAGGGGACAAATGGCTACACCTTC. Its translation is CASSMVEGTNGYTF. Variable domain in full (rest from reference TRBV7-9 and TRBJ1-2): DTGVSQNPRHKITKRGQNVTFRCDPISEHNRLYWYRQTLGQGPEFLTYFQNEAQLEKSRLLSDRFSAERPKGSFSTLEIQRTEQGDSAMYLCASSMVEGTNGYTFGSGTRLTVV.

This chain joins TRBV29-1 and TRBJ2-7, with D unresolved. This CDR3 comprises 11 residues. Germline CDR1 reads SQVTM; CDR2 reads ANQGSEA. Trimming cost V 8 bases and J 2 bases, with 10 bases left between them. CDR3 DNA: TGCAGCACTGTCTCAGCCTACGAGCAGTACTTC. It is translated as CSTVSAYEQYF.

V is TRBV6-5 and J is TRBJ1-1, with unresolved D. With 2 bases removed from V and 7 bases from J, the gap between germline ends came to 14 bases. In germline, CDR1 is MNHEY, CDR2 SVGAGI. This CDR3 has 14 residues. CDR3 residues: CASSYTLRTGEAFF. The DNA of the CDR3 is TGTGCCAGCAGTTACACCCTTAGGACGGGTGAAGCTTTCTTT.

J is TRBJ1-6 and V is TRBV10-3; the D gene is possibly TRBD1 (6 bases). With 6 bases removed from V and 7 bases from J, the gap between germline ends came to 10 bases. Germline CDR1 ENHRY, CDR2 SYGVKD. The CDR3 extends over 13 amino acids. In nucleotides, the CDR3 is TGTGCCATCAGGGAGGGGGGAAATTCACCCCTCCACTTT. It translates to CAIREGGNSPLHF.